This is a list of T cell receptor beta chains from one sample in a study of cytomegalovirus exposure and HLA in healthy donors. Profiling relied on immunoSEQ multiplex PCR, and the TCRdb table lists in-frame clones only, not all of them. The sample yields approximately 76,000 clones, roughly 95% seen once. Source material: PBMCs. These receptors all stem from a woman aged 18-30 years in good health and CMV-seropositive. CDR3s include the opening cysteine and the closing phenylalanine or tryptophan. D genes are given only for firm matches. Clone size is not always given. Where it is, it says once, few, many or a class for expanded clones.

DNA: TGTGCCACCAGCGGGGAGGCTTACAATGAGCAGTTCTTC
CDR3: CATSGEAYNEQFF
J: TRBJ2-1
D: TRBD2
V: TRBV11-3
size: NA

DNA: TGTGCCAGCAGCGCGCGACTAGCGGGGATCCAAGAGACCCAGTACTTC
CDR3: CASSARLAGIQETQYF
J: TRBJ2-5
D: TRBD2
V: TRBV11-2
size: NA

DNA: TGTGCCAGTAGTATAGGCCAGATGAACACTGAAGCTTTCTTT
CDR3: CASSIGQMNTEAFF
J: TRBJ1-1
D: NA
V: TRBV19
size: NA

DNA: TGTGCCAGCAGTGACTCGGTCAGGGGGCCGGATTCAAACTATGGCTACACCTTC
CDR3: CASSDSVRGPDSNYGYTF
J: TRBJ1-2
D: TRBD1
V: TRBV6-4
size: NA

DNA: TGTGCCAGCAGCTTTTACACAGATACGCAGTATTTT
CDR3: CASSFYTDTQYF
J: TRBJ2-3
D: NA
V: TRBV7-9
size: NA

DNA: TGTGCCAGCAGTTTTATTATAGCCTCTGGAAACACCATATATTTT
CDR3: CASSFIIASGNTIYF
J: TRBJ1-3
D: NA
V: TRBV28
size: NA

DNA: TGTGCCAGCAGCTTACAGGGTTCCAACGAGCAGTACTTC
CDR3: CASSLQGSNEQYF
J: TRBJ2-7
D: NA
V: TRBV7-9
size: NA

DNA: TGTGCCAGCAGCTTATCCTCAAGGACTTACGAGCAGTACTTC
CDR3: CASSLSSRTYEQYF
J: TRBJ2-7
D: NA
V: TRBV7-2
size: NA

DNA: TGTGCCAGCTCACCCCCTGGGACAGGGGGCGCGAACGAGCAGTACTTC
CDR3: CASSPPGTGGANEQYF
J: TRBJ2-7
D: TRBD1
V: TRBV18
size: once

DNA: TGTGCCAGCAGCGGGACTAGCGGGAGTTTCTGGACCGGGGAGCTGTTTTTT
CDR3: CASSGTSGSFWTGELFF
J: TRBJ2-2
D: TRBD2
V: TRBV7-9
size: NA

DNA: TGCGCCAGCAGCCAAGACAGAGGACAGGGCAGTGACAATCAGCCCCAGCATTTT
CDR3: CASSQDRGQGSDNQPQHF
J: TRBJ1-5
D: TRBD1
V: TRBV4-3
size: NA

DNA: TGCGCCAGCAGCTTGGCGGGGACAGGGGGGGACATTCAGTACTTC
CDR3: CASSLAGTGGDIQYF
J: TRBJ2-4
D: TRBD1
V: TRBV5-1
size: NA

DNA: TGTGCCAGCAGTTTATGGCGGGAGGGGTACGAGCAGTACTTC
CDR3: CASSLWREGYEQYF
J: TRBJ2-7
D: TRBD2
V: TRBV28
size: NA

DNA: TGTGCCAGCAGTTTAAGTTACTGGGACAGGGGTGATAAGCTGTTTTTT
CDR3: CASSLSYWDRGDKLFF
J: TRBJ2-2
D: TRBD1
V: TRBV27
size: once

DNA: TGTGCCAGCGGTAGGACACTCTCATTATACGAGCAGTACTTC
CDR3: CASGRTLSLYEQYF
J: TRBJ2-7
D: NA
V: TRBV28
size: NA

DNA: TGCGCCAGCAACCTAGCGGGAGGTGCGTACGAGCAGTACTTC
CDR3: CASNLAGGAYEQYF
J: TRBJ2-7
D: TRBD2
V: TRBV5-1
size: NA